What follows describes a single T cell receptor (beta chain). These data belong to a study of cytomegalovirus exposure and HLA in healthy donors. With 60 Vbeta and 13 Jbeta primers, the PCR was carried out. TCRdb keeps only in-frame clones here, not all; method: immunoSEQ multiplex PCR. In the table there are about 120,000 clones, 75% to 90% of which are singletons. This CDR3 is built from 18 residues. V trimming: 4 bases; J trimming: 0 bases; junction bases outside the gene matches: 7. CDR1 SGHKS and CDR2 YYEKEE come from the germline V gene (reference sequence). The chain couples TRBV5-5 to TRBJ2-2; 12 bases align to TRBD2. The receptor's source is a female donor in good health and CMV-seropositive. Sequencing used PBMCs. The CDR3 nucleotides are TGTGCCAGCAGCCTCCCGGGACTAGCGGGTTCGAACACCGGGGAGCTGTTTTTT. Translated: CASSLPGLAGSNTGELFF.